What follows is one T cell receptor beta chain and its context. Germline V lookup: CDR1 SEHNR, CDR2 FQNEAQ (reference sequence). V lost 6 bases, J lost 0 bases, and 21 bases lay in between. The CDR3 totals 17 residues. Authors' methods: Reference gene primer amplification yielded estimated nucleated cell counts. Profiled with immunoSEQ multiplex PCR; TCRdb holds only in-frame clones, not every one. Clone size and V and J calls were adopted from that table, with D and trimming inferred from the DNA. In the table there are 450,000 to 500,000 clones, roughly 85% of which are singletons. The data originate from a study of blood T cell repertoires in COVID-19. Study-level background: Material from acute and convalescent COVID-19 was sourced from the United States, Italy and Spain. The cDNA or gDNA used as material had been derived from T cells, B-cell-depleted T cells, or PBMCs.

This clonotype was obtained from a human donor in a cohort sampled during active COVID-19. Sequencing input: peripheral blood. The rearrangement joins TRBV7-9 to TRBJ2-7, with a tentative D call TRBD2 (6 bases). The CDR3 is CASRLLGAEGPSYEQYF. CDR3 bases: TGTGCCAGCAGATTATTAGGGGCGGAGGGACCCTCCTACGAGCAGTACTTC.